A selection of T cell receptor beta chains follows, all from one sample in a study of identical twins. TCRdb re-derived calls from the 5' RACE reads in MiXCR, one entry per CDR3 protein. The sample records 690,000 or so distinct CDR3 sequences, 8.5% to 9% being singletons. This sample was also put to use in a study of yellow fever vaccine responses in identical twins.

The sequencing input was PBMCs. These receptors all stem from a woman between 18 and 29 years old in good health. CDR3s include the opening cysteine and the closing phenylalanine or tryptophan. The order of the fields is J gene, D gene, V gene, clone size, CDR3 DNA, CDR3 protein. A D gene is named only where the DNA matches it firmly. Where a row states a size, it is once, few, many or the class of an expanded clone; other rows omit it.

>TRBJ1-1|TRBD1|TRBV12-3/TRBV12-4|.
TGTGCCAGCAGTTACAACAGGGGAAGAACTGAAGCTTTCTTT
CASSYNRGRTEAFF
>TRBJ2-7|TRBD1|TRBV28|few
TGTGCCAGCAGTGGGACAGGTTCCTTCGAGCAGTACTTC
CASSGTGSFEQYF
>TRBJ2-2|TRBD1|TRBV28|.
TGTGCCAGCAGTCCGGGACAGGGACTACCCGGGGAGCTGTTTTTT
CASSPGQGLPGELFF
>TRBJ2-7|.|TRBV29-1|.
TGCAGCGTTGAGGGGAGGTATAGCTCCTACGAGCAGTACTTC
CSVEGRYSSYEQYF
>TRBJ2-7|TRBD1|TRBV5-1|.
TGCGCCAGCAGGGGACAGAGTCTCTCCTACGAGCAGTACTTC
CASRGQSLSYEQYF
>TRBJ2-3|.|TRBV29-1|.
TGCAGCGTTGATGGAACTGGCGGTCAAGGCACAGATACGCAGTATTTT
CSVDGTGGQGTDTQYF
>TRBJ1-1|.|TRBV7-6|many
TGTGCCAGCAGCCCAGGGTCAGGTCGCACTGAAGCTTTCTTT
CASSPGSGRTEAFF
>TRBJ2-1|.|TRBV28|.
TGTGCCAGCTGCCTGGGTGGGGGGGGCGGAAATGAGCAGTTCTTC
CASCLGGGGGNEQFF
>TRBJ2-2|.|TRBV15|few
TGTGCCACCAGCAGACCCGGACAGTGGAACACCGGGGAGCTGTTTTTT
CATSRPGQWNTGELFF
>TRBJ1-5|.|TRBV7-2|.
TGTGCCAGCAGCGTTACAGGGTGGGATCAGCCCCAGCATTTT
CASSVTGWDQPQHF
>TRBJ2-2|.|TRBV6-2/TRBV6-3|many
TGTGCCAGCAGTTACAGGAGGCACACCGGGGAGCTGTTTTTT
CASSYRRHTGELFF
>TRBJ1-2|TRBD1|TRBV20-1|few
TGCAGTGCTAGAAGGACAGGAGCCTATGGCTACACCTTC
CSARRTGAYGYTF
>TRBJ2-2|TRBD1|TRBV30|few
TGTGCCTGGAGTGGGGACAGGGTCTCCGGGGAGCTGTTTTTT
CAWSGDRVSGELFF
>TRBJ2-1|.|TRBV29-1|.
TGCAGCGTTGGAGGTCAGATCCATGAGCAGTTCTTC
CSVGGQIHEQFF
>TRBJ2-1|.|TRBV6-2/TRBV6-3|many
TGTGCCAGCAGTACTCAGGGGCCCGAGCAGTTCTTC
CASSTQGPEQFF
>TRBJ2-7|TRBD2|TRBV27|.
TGTGCCAGCAATGACGGACTAGCGGGAGTTTACGAGCAGTACTTC
CASNDGLAGVYEQYF
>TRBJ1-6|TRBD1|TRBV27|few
TGTGCCAGCAGAACCCGGACAGGGGGGAATTCACCCCTCCACTTT
CASRTRTGGNSPLHF
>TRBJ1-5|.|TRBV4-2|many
TGTGCCAGCAGCCAAGCTCTGACAGAGCAGCCCCAGCATTTT
CASSQALTEQPQHF
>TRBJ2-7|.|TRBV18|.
TGTGCCAGCTCAGTTCAGCGACAGGGAGGCGAGCAGTACTTC
CASSVQRQGGEQYF
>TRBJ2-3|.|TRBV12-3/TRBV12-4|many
TGTGCCAGCAAGGAGTATACTAATGACGATACGCAGTATTTT
CASKEYTNDDTQYF
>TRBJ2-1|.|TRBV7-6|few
TGTGCCAGCAGCTTTCTGGCGGGGGCAGACCATCCTAGCGGCGGTTACAATGAGCAGTTCTTC
CASSFLAGADHPSGGYNEQFF
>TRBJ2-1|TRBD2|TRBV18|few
TGTGCCAGCTCACCACAGCGGGAGGACAATGAGCAGTTCTTC
CASSPQREDNEQFF
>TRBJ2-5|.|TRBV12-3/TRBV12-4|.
TGTGCCAGCAGACGGGACGCCCAGGAGACCCAGTACTTC
CASRRDAQETQYF
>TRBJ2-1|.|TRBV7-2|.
TGTGCCAGCAGCTTCGAGAAAGGACGGGAGCAGTTCTTC
CASSFEKGREQFF